The 25 T cell receptor beta chains in this list originate from one sample, sequenced in a study of control samples from healthy donors and cancer patients. TCRdb keeps only in-frame clones here, not all; method: immunoSEQ multiplex PCR. The data contain about 69,000 clones, about nine tenths of them seen just once; the ten biggest clones take up roughly 6%. Input material: PBMCs. The receptors derive from a man in his 60s with colorectal cancer.

The V call is TRBV5-6, the J call TRBJ2-1; D is tentatively TRBD1 or TRBD2 (6 bases each). The CDR3 spans 12 residues. V lost 4 bases and J lost 9, with 11 bases in between. Looked up from germline, CDR1 is SGHDT and CDR2 is YYEEEE. Here the CDR3 DNA reads TGTGCCAGCAGCGAAAGGGGGGCTGAGCAGTTCTTC. This codes for CASSERGAEQFF.

The sample holds one count of this clone. The chain employs TRBV12-3 or TRBV12-4 and TRBJ1-1, with D possibly matching TRBD1 (5 bases). Deletions cut 5 bases from V and 7 bases from J, with 11 bases between. The CDR3 runs 12 residues. CDR3 sequence reads: CASSLEGFEAFF. The CDR3 nucleotides are TGTGCCAGCAGTCTAGAGGGGTTTGAAGCTTTCTTT.

This clone was recorded once. The rearrangement uses TRBV6-6 and TRBJ1-3; maybe TRBD1 (5 bases). The CDR3 has 17 amino acids. V was shortened by 5 bases and J by 6 bases, with 23 bases between the two germline ends. The germline V gene has CDR1 MNHNY and CDR2 SVGAGI (reference sequence). The CDR3, as DNA: TGTGCCAGCAGTCCCAGCGGGGGGGTTCGCCTGGAAAACACCATATATTTT. Translated, it gives CASSPSGGVRLENTIYF.

This clone was seen more than once but under ten times. The gene calls are TRBV6-6 and TRBJ2-5, with a possible D match to TRBD2 (5 bases). Looked up from germline, CDR1 is MNHNY and CDR2 is SVGAGI (reference sequence). Trimming cost V 11 bases and J 1 base, with 11 bases left between them. This CDR3 is 12 amino acids long. In nucleotides, the CDR3 is TGTGCCGCACGACGGGGCCAAGAGACCCAGTACTTC. Its translation: CAARRGQETQYF.

This rearrangement joins TRBV14 to TRBJ2-1, with 11 bases lining up with TRBD2. CDR3 length: 15 amino acids. Trimming took 1 base from V and 7 from J; bases not matched to a gene: 3. Germline V gives CDR1 SGHDN, CDR2 FVKESK. For the CDR3, the DNA is TGTGCCAGCAGCCAAGCGCTAGCGGGGGGTAATGAGCAGTTCTTC. It yields the protein CASSQALAGGNEQFF. The complete variable domain, with remaining parts taken from reference TRBV14 and TRBJ2-1, reads EAGVTQFPSHSVIEKGQTVTLRCDPISGHDNLYWYRRVMGKEIKFLLHFVKESKQDESGMPNNRFLAERTGGTYSTLKVQPAELEDSGVYFCASSQALAGGNEQFFGPGTRLTVL.

This clone appeared a single time. The chain has TRBV9 and TRBJ2-7, with 9 bases that match TRBD1. The trim removed 4 bases at V and 4 bases at J, leaving 12 bases unmatched. The CDR3 contains 16 residues. Germline lookup yields CDR1 SGDLS and CDR2 YYNGEE. CDR3 sequence reads: CASSPHARGQGYEQYF. The CDR3 coding sequence is TGTGCCAGCAGCCCCCATGCGAGGGGACAGGGATACGAGCAGTACTTC.

The genes are TRBV5-6 and TRBJ2-7, with 9 nucleotides matching TRBD1. This CDR3 has 12 residues. J lost 8 bases, V lost 5 bases, and 5 bases had no gene match. Germline assignment: CDR1 SGHDT and CDR2 YYEEEE. CDR3 residues: CASSMGQGKQYF. The CDR3 nucleotides read TGTGCCAGCAGTATGGGACAGGGTAAGCAGTACTTC.

The chain has TRBV19 and TRBJ2-2, with D possibly being TRBD1 (6 bases). Germline lookup yields CDR1 LNHDA and CDR2 SQIVND (reference sequence). This CDR3 is 16 amino acids long. V lost 3 bases to trimming and J lost 5 bases, with 16 bases between them. In nucleotides, the CDR3 is TGTGCCAGTAGTATGGGTCCCTGGGGGCGGACCGGGGAGCTGTTTTTT. Amino acid sequence: CASSMGPWGRTGELFF.

This chain links TRBV5-4 with TRBJ2-2, with a possible D match to TRBD2 (5 bases). CDR1 and CDR2 from the germline V gene are SGHNT and YYREEE (reference sequence). CDR3 length: 14 residues. V shed 3 bases and J shed 4 bases, with 10 bases lying between them. CDR3 loop: CASSSARVTGELFF. CDR3 sequence (DNA): TGTGCCAGCAGCTCCGCGCGGGTCACCGGGGAGCTGTTTTTT.

V usage is TRBV7-9 and J usage is TRBJ2-3; D possibly uses TRBD1 or TRBD2 (6 bases each). Trimming pared 3 bases from V and 4 bases from J, leaving 11 bases between. CDR1 and CDR2 from the germline V gene are SEHNR and FQNEAQ (reference sequence). The CDR3 sequence is 14 residues long. The CDR3, as DNA: TGTGCCAGCAGCTTGGGGGGCCTCCCAGATACGCAGTATTTT. Translating it yields CASSLGGLPDTQYF. The full variable domain, in which reference TRBV7-9 and TRBJ2-3 provide the parts outside the CDR3, is DTGVSQNPRHKITKRGQNVTFRCDPISEHNRLYWYRQTLGQGPEFLTYFQNEAQLEKSRLLSDRFSAERPKGSFSTLEIQRTEQGDSAMYLCASSLGGLPDTQYFGPGTRLTVL.

The CDR3: CASSQRGRNTGELFF. For the CDR3, the DNA is TGTGCCAGCAGCCAACGGGGGCGCAACACCGGGGAGCTGTTTTTT. V gene TRBV16 combines with J gene TRBJ2-2; D is perhaps TRBD1 or TRBD2 (6 bases each). Per germline, CDR1 KGHSY and CDR2 FQNENV. The V gene lost 2 bases and the J gene lost 2 bases, with 9 bases spanning the gap. The CDR3 totals 15 residues.

This rearrangement joins TRBV4-1 to TRBJ1-2, with D unresolved. Trimming took 2 bases from V and 12 from J, leaving 13 bases between them. Germline CDR1 and CDR2: MGHRA and YSYEKL. The CDR3 sequence is 12 residues long. The CDR3 DNA follows: TGCGCCAGCAGCCAAACCTCCGGCGGCCACACCTTC. Amino acid sequence: CASSQTSGGHTF.

This rearrangement joins TRBV5-1 to TRBJ1-1; 7 bases map to TRBD1. This CDR3 region has 15 residues. Looked up from germline, CDR1 is SGHRS and CDR2 is YFSETQ. The junction had 13 bases not matched to a gene; V was cut back by 6 bases and J by 5 bases. The CDR3 nucleotides are TGCGCCAGCAAACGTACTTACAGGGGCGCTACTGAAGCTTTCTTT. Translation gives CASKRTYRGATEAFF. Complete variable domain (other parts from reference TRBV5-1 and TRBJ1-1): KAGVTQTPRYLIKTRGQQVTLSCSPISGHRSVSWYQQTPGQGLQFLFEYFSETQRNKGNFPGRFSGRQFSNSRSEMNVSTLELGDSALYLCASKRTYRGATEAFFGQGTRLTVV.

V gene TRBV9 combines with J gene TRBJ2-2; D unresolved. V shed 0 bases and J shed 6 bases, with 18 bases lying between them. Germline CDR1 is SGDLS and CDR2 is YYNGEE. The CDR3 has 17 amino acids. As DNA, the CDR3 is TGTGCCAGCAGCGTAGATGTTCAGGCCCCGAAGTCCGGGGAGCTGTTTTTT. Translated: CASSVDVQAPKSGELFF.

The chain combines TRBV28 with TRBJ1-1; no firm D call. Looked up from germline, CDR1 is MDHEN and CDR2 is SYDVKM. Trimming cost V 6 bases and J 1 base, with 6 bases left between them. The CDR3 totals 12 residues. CDR3 nucleotides: TGTGCCAGCAGCTTGCAGAACACTGAAGCTTTCTTT. Translating it yields CASSLQNTEAFF.

The genes are TRBV23-1 and TRBJ2-1; D uncertain. TRBV23-1 is reported as an ORF; its role is uncertain. This CDR3 has 14 residues. The V and J ends lost 0 bases and 7 bases respectively, with 10 bases between them. CDR3 amino acids: CASSQSEIWNEQFF. The CDR3 region has the DNA TGCGCCAGCAGTCAATCGGAGATCTGGAATGAGCAGTTCTTC.

The V gene is TRBV2, the J gene TRBJ2-5; D might be TRBD1 or TRBD2, each matching 5 bases. Trimming removed 4 bases at V and 3 bases at J, with 9 bases between. The CDR3 extends over 13 amino acids. The germline V gene encodes CDR1 SNHLY and CDR2 FYNNEI. The DNA for the CDR3 is TGTGCCAGCAGTGCGGGACCGGAAGAGACCCAGTACTTC. It specifies CASSAGPEETQYF.

J is TRBJ1-1 and V is TRBV12-5; tentatively, D is TRBD1 (5 bases). CDR1 and CDR2 from the germline V gene are LGHNT and FRNRAP. The CDR3 totals 15 residues. With 6 bases removed from V and 1 base from J, the gap between germline ends came to 15 bases. CDR3 DNA: TGTGCTAGTGGCCAACAGGTTCCCCAGAACACTGAAGCTTTCTTT. Residues: CASGQQVPQNTEAFF. Full variable domain (remainder filled in from reference TRBV12-5 and TRBJ1-1): DARVTQTPRHKVTEMGQEVTMRCQPILGHNTVFWYRQTMMQGLELLAYFRNRAPLDDSGMPKDRFSAEMPDATLATLKIQPSEPRDSAVYFCASGQQVPQNTEAFFGQGTRLTVV.

The chain employs TRBV7-2 and TRBJ2-6; D is unresolved. The germline V gene encodes CDR1 SGHTA and CDR2 FQGNSA. V lost 5 bases to trimming and J lost 0 bases, with 8 bases between them. This CDR3 region has 15 residues. The CDR3 protein is CASSRAASGANVLTF. The CDR3 nucleotides read TGTGCCAGCAGCCGGGCGGCCTCTGGGGCCAACGTCCTGACTTTC.

DNA for the CDR3: TGTGCCACCAGTGATCCGGGACGGGACACCGGGGAGCTGTTTTTT. Translation gives CATSDPGRDTGELFF. The rearrangement links TRBV24-1 to TRBJ2-2, with D perhaps given as TRBD1 or TRBD2 (5 bases each). Trimming pared 3 bases from V and 3 bases from J, leaving 10 bases between. The CDR3 has 15 residues. CDR1 KGHDR and CDR2 SFDVKD come from the germline V gene.

The CDR3, as DNA: TGTGCCAGCTCACCACCGGCGTCAGGGGTGTCACCCCTCCACTTT. As protein: CASSPPASGVSPLHF. The V call is TRBV18, the J call TRBJ1-6; D is perhaps TRBD1 (6 bases). The CDR3 spans 15 residues. CDR1 is KGHSH, CDR2 LQKENI, per germline. The V end was cut by 0 bases, the J end by 10 bases, with 13 bases between.

In the case of this clone: Distinct nucleotide sequences in the sample also encode this CDR3. The V and J genes are TRBV7-5 and TRBJ2-6; the table gives TRBD2 as D, unverified against the DNA. TRBV7-5 is listed as a pseudogene. The CDR3 sequence is 17 residues long. CDR3 protein: CARSLGLAGAGANVLTF. The CDR3 nucleotides are TGTGCCAGAAGCTTGGGACTAGCGGGTGCCGGGGCCAACGTCCTGACTTTC.

J is TRBJ2-3 and V is TRBV2; D is ambiguous. This CDR3 is 15 amino acids long. The ends were cut back, 6 bases at V and 2 bases at J, with 15 bases in the middle. Per germline, CDR1 SNHLY and CDR2 FYNNEI. CDR3 region: CASRGYEITTDTQYF. CDR3 sequence (DNA): TGTGCCAGCAGGGGCTACGAAATAACCACAGATACGCAGTATTTT. Filled out from reference TRBV2 and TRBJ2-3, the complete variable domain reads EPEVTQTPSHQVTQMGQEVILRCVPISNHLYFYWYRQILGQKVEFLVSFYNNEISEKSEIFDDQFSVERPDGSNFTLKIRSTKLEDSAMYFCASRGYEITTDTQYFGPGTRLTVL.

The chain joins TRBV7-2 to TRBJ2-1, with 13 bases fitting TRBD2. The CDR3 covers 16 residues. With 2 bases clipped from V and 10 bases from J, the junction kept 8 bases outside the gene matches. Germline lookup yields CDR1 SGHTA and CDR2 FQGNSA. This CDR3 reads CASSLRVLLAGGEQFF. The CDR3 region has the DNA TGTGCCAGCAGCTTAAGGGTACTACTAGCGGGGGGGGAGCAGTTCTTC. Variable domain in full (rest from reference TRBV7-2 and TRBJ2-1): GAGVSQSPSNKVTEKGKDVELRCDPISGHTALYWYRQSLGQGLEFLIYFQGNSAPDKSGLPSDRFSAERTGGSVSTLTIQRTQQEDSAVYLCASSLRVLLAGGEQFFGPGTRLTVL.

This chain links TRBV5-6 with TRBJ2-7; no definite D call. The CDR3 extends over 14 amino acids. CDR1 is SGHDT and CDR2 is YYEEEE in the germline V gene. The ends were cut back, 2 bases at V and 1 base at J, with 10 bases in the middle. CDR3 nucleotide sequence: TGTGCCAGCAGCTTCTGGGTCAGGTCCTACGAGCAGTACTTC. Translating it yields CASSFWVRSYEQYF.